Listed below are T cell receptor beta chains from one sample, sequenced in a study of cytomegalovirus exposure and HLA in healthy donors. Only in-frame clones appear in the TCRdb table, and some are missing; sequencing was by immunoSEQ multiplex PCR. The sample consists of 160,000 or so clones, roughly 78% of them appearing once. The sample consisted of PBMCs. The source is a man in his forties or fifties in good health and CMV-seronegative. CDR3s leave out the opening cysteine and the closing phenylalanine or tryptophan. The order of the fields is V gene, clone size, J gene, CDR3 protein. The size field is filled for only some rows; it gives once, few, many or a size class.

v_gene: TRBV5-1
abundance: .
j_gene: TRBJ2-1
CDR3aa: ASSLTSGRASGEQF

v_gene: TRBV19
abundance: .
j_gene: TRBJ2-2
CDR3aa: ASSIRTGAAGELF

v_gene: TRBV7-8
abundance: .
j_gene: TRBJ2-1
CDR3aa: ASSPNVAGVYNEQF

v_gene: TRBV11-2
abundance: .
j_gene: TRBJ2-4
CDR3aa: ASSLDWGLAGVVAKNSQY

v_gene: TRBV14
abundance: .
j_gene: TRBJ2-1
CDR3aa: ASSSGLAGEPFNEQF

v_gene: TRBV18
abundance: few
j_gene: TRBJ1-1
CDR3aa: ASSLTGGEREAF

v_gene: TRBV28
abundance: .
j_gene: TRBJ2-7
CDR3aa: ASSAAGGRLPEQY

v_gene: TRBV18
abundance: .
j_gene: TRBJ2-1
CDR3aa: ASSPGTQSYNEQF

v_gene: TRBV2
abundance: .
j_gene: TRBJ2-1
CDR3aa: ASSLAGSYNEQF

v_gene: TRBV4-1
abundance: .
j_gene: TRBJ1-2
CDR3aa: ASSQDESWDRGYGYT

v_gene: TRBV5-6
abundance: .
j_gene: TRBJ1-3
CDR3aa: ASSFGYRGRLSGNTIY